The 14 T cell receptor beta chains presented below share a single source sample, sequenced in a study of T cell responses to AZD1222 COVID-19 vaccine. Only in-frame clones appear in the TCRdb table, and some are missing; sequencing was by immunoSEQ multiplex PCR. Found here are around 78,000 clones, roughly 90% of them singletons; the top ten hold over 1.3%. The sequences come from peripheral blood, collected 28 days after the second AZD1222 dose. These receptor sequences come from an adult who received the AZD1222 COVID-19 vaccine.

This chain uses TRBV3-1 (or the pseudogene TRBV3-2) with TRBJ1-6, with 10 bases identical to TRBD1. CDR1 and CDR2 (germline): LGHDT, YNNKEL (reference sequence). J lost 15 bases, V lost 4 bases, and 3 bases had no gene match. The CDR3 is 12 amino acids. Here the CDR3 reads CASSPRDRGLHF. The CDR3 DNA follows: TGTGCCAGCAGCCCCCGGGACAGGGGCCTCCACTTT.

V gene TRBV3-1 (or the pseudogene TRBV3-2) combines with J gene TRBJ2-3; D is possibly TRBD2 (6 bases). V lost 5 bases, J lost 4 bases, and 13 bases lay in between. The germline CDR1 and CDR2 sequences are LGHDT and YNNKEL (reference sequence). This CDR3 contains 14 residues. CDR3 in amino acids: CASSNRLVADTQYF. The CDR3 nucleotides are TGTGCCAGCAGCAACAGACTAGTTGCAGATACGCAGTATTTT.

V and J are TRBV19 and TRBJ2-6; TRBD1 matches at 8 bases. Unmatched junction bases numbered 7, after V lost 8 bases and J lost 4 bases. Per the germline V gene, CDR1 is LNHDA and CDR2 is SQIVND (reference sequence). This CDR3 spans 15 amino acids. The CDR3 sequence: CASSPDRVGANVLTF. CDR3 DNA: TGTGCCAGTTCCCCGGACAGGGTAGGGGCCAACGTCCTGACTTTC.

The CDR3 here is CASSLRGSEKLFF. CDR3 in DNA: TGTGCCAGCAGTTTAAGAGGAAGTGAAAAACTGTTTTTT. The J gene is TRBJ1-4, the V gene TRBV12-3 or TRBV12-4, with no clear D. The CDR3 is 13 residues long. V lost 2 bases to trimming and J lost 7 bases, with 8 bases between them.

CDR3 DNA: TGTGCCAGCAGGCTCCCAGGGGATTATAATTCACCCCTCCACTTT. As protein: CASRLPGDYNSPLHF. The V call is TRBV28, the J call TRBJ1-6; the D gene is possibly TRBD1 (6 bases). CDR3 size: 15 residues. The germline V and J ends were trimmed by 6 bases and 4 bases, with 13 bases remaining between them. Germline lookup yields CDR1 MDHEN and CDR2 SYDVKM.

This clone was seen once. The chain's CDR3 is CASSQERVPRGSPYNEQFF. DNA for the CDR3: TGTGCCAGCAGCCAAGAAAGGGTCCCCAGGGGGTCCCCCTACAATGAGCAGTTCTTC. The chain is built from TRBV14 and TRBJ2-1, with 7 bases aligning to TRBD1. Germline V lookup: CDR1 SGHDN, CDR2 FVKESK. V dropped 0 bases and J dropped 2; count of bases not matched to a gene: 13. The CDR3 spans 19 residues.

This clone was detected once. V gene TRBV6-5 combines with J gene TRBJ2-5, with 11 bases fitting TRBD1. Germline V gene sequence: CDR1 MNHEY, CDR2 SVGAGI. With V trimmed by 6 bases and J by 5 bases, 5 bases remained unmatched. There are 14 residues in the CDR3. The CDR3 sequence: CASRDRGLFETQYF. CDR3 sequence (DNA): TGTGCCAGCAGGGACAGGGGGCTTTTTGAGACCCAGTACTTC.

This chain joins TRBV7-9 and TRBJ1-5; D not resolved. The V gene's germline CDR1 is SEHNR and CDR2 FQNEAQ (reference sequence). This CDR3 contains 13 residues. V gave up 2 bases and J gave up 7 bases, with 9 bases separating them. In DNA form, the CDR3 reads TGTGCCAGCAGCTTAAGGGCAGACCAGCCCCAGCATTTT. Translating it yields CASSLRADQPQHF. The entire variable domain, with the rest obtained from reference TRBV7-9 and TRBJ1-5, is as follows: DTGVSQNPRHKITKRGQNVTFRCDPISEHNRLYWYRQTLGQGPEFLTYFQNEAQLEKSRLLSDRFSAERPKGSFSTLEIQRTEQGDSAMYLCASSLRADQPQHFGDGTRLSIL.

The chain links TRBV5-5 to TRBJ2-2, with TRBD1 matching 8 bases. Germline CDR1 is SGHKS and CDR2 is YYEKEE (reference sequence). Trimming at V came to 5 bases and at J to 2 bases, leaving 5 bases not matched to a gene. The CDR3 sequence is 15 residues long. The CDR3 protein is CASRRQGLNTGELFF. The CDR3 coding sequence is TGTGCCAGCAGGAGACAGGGGCTCAACACCGGGGAGCTGTTTTTT. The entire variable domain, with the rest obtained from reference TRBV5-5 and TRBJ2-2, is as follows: DAGVTQSPTHLIKTRGQQVTLRCSPISGHKSVSWYQQVLGQGPQFIFQYYEKEERGRGNFPDRFSARQFPNYSSELNVNALLLGDSALYLCASRRQGLNTGELFFGEGSRLTVL.

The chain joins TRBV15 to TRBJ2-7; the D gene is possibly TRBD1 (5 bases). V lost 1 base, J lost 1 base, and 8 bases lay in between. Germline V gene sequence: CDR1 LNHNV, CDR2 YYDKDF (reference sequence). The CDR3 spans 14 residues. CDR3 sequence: CATSRATGSYEQYF. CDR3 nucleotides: TGTGCCACCAGCAGAGCTACAGGTTCCTACGAGCAGTACTTC.

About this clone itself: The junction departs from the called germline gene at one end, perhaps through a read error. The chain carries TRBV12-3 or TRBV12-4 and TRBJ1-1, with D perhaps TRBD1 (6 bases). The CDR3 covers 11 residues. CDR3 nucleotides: TGTGCCAGCAGTTTTATGCGGGACATCACCTGG. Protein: CASSFMRDITW.

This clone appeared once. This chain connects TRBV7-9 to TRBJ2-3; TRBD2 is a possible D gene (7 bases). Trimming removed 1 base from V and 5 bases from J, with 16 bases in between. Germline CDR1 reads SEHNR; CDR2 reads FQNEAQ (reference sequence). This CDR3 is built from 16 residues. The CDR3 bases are TGTGCCAGCAGCTTAGTTGGGGGGGGCCCGGTAGATACGCAGTATTTT. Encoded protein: CASSLVGGGPVDTQYF.

CDR3 DNA: TGCGCCAGCAGCTTGTTTTTTACCCGGACAGGGAGGGGCGGAGAGACCCAGTACTTC. This sequence encodes CASSLFFTRTGRGGETQYF. The chain uses TRBV5-1 and TRBJ2-5, with D tentatively TRBD1 (8 bases). The CDR3 is made up of 19 amino acids. The V and J ends lost 1 base and 4 bases respectively, with 26 bases between them. Germline V CDR1 and CDR2: SGHRS, YFSETQ.

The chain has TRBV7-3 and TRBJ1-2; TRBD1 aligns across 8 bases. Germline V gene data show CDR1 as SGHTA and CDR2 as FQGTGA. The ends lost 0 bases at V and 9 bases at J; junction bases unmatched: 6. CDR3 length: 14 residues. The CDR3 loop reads CASSLTGQGLSYTF. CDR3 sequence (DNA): TGTGCCAGCAGCTTAACTGGACAGGGTCTTAGCTACACCTTC.